This T cell receptor (beta chain) originates from a study of T cells after yellow fever vaccination. Overall study findings and caveats: Only a small proportion of the clonotypes turned up in both the CD4 and the CD8 compartments, likely arising from convergent recombination.

This clonotype has at least ten counts. Its antigen is still unknown. V lost 1 base and J 4 bases, leaving 18 bases between the germline ends. Germline lookup yields CDR1 DFQATT and CDR2 SNEGSKA (reference sequence). The CDR3 contains 16 residues. Template-switching 5'RACE yielded the TCR cDNA; a universal primer site and UMIs were added in the process. TCRdb independently ran MiXCR on the 5' RACE reads; one entry per CDR3 protein. The table includes approximately 150,000 distinct CDR3 sequences, approximately 6.2% detected once. The material was CD4+ T cells sorted from PBMCs, obtained on the day of the first yellow fever vaccination. This TCR was sampled from a man aged 18 to 30 who received the YFV17D yellow fever vaccine. The chain has TRBV20-1 and TRBJ2-3, with D tentatively TRBD1 or TRBD2 (5 bases each). The CDR3 loop reads CSARGGGRGNADTQYF. CDR3 DNA: TGCAGTGCTAGAGGTGGGGGAAGGGGAAACGCAGATACGCAGTATTTT.